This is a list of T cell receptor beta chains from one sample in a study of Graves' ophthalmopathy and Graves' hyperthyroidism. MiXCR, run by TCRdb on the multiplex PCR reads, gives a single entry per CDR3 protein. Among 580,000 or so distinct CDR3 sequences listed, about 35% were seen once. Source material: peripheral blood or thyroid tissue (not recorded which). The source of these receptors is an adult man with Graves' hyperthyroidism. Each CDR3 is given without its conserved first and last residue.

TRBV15	ARALSISGNTIY
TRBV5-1	ASSRGLAAEQY
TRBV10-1	ASSDRPTNTEAF
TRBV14	ASSQIGVRQAFNQPQH
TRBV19	ASSSKGRDNQPQH
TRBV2	ASTRDVNEQY
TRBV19	ASSIGVWDTGELF
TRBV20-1	SARGTETQY
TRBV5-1	ASSLDTGNSPLH
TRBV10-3	AIGRGGDSNQPQH
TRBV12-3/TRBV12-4	ASSLYLRENTEAF
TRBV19	ASRIGVTEAF
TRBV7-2	ASSPLGAGVSGQY
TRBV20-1	SATRTNYNSPLH
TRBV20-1	SRPGHGSYNEQF
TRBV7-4	ASRKTGISPLH
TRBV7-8	ASSPAGGRETQY
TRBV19	ASKRGFGSYEQY